The 7 T cell receptor beta chains given below trace back to one sample, sequenced in a study of T-cell memory formation after mild COVID-19. TCRdb used MiXCR to reprocess the 5' RACE reads, holding one entry per CDR3 protein. This table holds around 340,000 distinct CDR3 sequences, roughly 15% found once. Sequencing used PBMCs or a T cell subset sorted from them (not recorded which). These receptors were obtained from a man aged 18 to 30 who had mild COVID-19 (a few samples of this study predate the infection). Cell type and time point are not known.

V gene TRBV7-8 combines with J gene TRBJ1-2; D uncertain. From germline, CDR1 is SGHVS and CDR2 FQNEAQ. The CDR3 runs 16 residues. The ends were cut back, 2 bases at V and 2 bases at J, with 15 bases in the middle. CDR3: CASSLFPGRRNYGYTF. DNA for the CDR3: TGTGCCAGCAGCTTATTCCCTGGGCGGAGGAACTATGGCTACACCTTC.

The chain links TRBV19 to TRBJ1-5; D gene uncertain. This CDR3 has 13 residues. CDR1 and CDR2 from the germline V gene are LNHDA and SQIVND (reference sequence). The germline V and J ends were trimmed by 3 bases and 3 bases, with 6 bases remaining between them. CDR3 in DNA: TGTGCCAGTAGTATGTATCACAATCAGCCCCAGCATTTT. Protein: CASSMYHNQPQHF. Complete variable domain (other parts from reference TRBV19 and TRBJ1-5): DGGITQSPKYLFRKEGQNVTLSCEQNLNHDAMYWYRQDPGQGLRLIYYSQIVNDFQKGDIAEGYSVSREKKESFPLTVTSAQKNPTAFYLCASSMYHNQPQHFGDGTRLSIL.

The rearrangement links TRBV7-2 to TRBJ2-3; D is unclear. The CDR3 length is 13 residues. The V end was cut by 0 bases, the J end by 7 bases, with 8 bases between. Germline values: CDR1 SGHTA, CDR2 FQGNSA. DNA for the CDR3: TGTGCCAGCAGCTTAGCGTTAACCTATACGCAGTATTTT. This sequence encodes CASSLALTYTQYF.

The table lists this clonotype with a few counts. V and J are TRBV7-2 and TRBJ1-5; TRBD1 aligns across 7 bases. This CDR3 region has 13 residues. J lost 6 bases, V lost 8 bases, and 7 bases had no gene match. Looked up from germline, CDR1 is SGHTA and CDR2 is FQGNSA. CDR3 DNA: TGTGCCAGCGCCACAGACAGGGCTCAGCCCCAGCATTTT. Protein: CASATDRAQPQHF.

In this sample, this clonotype turned up a few times. The gene calls are TRBV4-1 and TRBJ2-7; no clear D gene. Germline V CDR1 and CDR2: MGHRA, YSYEKL. CDR3 length equals 14 residues. The V gene lost 4 bases and the J gene lost 0 bases, with 10 bases spanning the gap. The CDR3 is CASSLDIPSYEQYV. Here the CDR3 DNA reads TGCGCCAGCAGCCTCGACATCCCCTCCTACGAGCAGTACGTC.

The rearrangement uses TRBV29-1 and TRBJ1-2; D is unclear. The CDR3 totals 15 residues. The V gene's germline CDR1 is SQVTM and CDR2 ANQGSEA. V was pared by 2 bases and J by 7 bases, with 20 bases between. This CDR3 is CSVEPSLDGRGGYTF. The CDR3 DNA is TGCAGCGTTGAACCCTCTCTGGACGGGCGCGGTGGCTACACCTTC.

V gene TRBV4-1 combines with J gene TRBJ1-2; the D is unclear. Germline V CDR1 and CDR2: MGHRA, YSYEKL. V lost 1 base to trimming and J lost 5 bases, with 8 bases between them. The CDR3 runs 13 residues. The CDR3 bases are TGCGCCAGCAGCCAAGTCCAGATGTATGGCTACACCTTC. Amino acid sequence: CASSQVQMYGYTF.